This T cell receptor (beta chain) was sequenced during a study of shared clonotypes between healthy human individuals. This clone was counted a single time. CDR3 size: 14 residues. V was trimmed by 3 bases and J by 8 bases, leaving 19 bases between them. Germline CDR1 and CDR2: SQVTM and ANQGSEA. TCRdb's copy holds only in-frame clones and misses some; the assay was immunoSEQ multiplex PCR. The table records 2 million to 2.5 million clones, 80% to 95% of them present only once. The source of this sequence is a young man in good health. Some clones in this sample may be carry-over from other donors' samples. The sequencing sample was made of naive CD4+ T cells from PBMCs. This sample's subset: CD45RA+ positively selected. This chain uses TRBV29-1 with TRBJ1-2; no clear D. The DNA of the CDR3 is TGCAGCGTTGATTTGACTACGGGTGGGGAGGGCTACACCTTC. Encoded protein: CSVDLTTGGEGYTF.